This TCR beta chain appears in the sequencing data of a study of cytomegalovirus exposure and HLA in healthy donors. With 60 Vbeta and 13 Jbeta primers, the PCR was carried out. Some clones are missing from TCRdb's copy, which holds only in-frame ones; the method was immunoSEQ multiplex PCR. The repertoire holds 130,000 or so clones, with around 69% as singletons. This clone came up a few times. This CDR3 is built from 15 residues. Germline-derived CDR1 and CDR2 are SNHLY and FYNNEI. Trimming pared 0 bases from V and 2 bases from J, leaving 10 bases between. Input material: PBMCs. This chain joins TRBV2 and TRBJ1-2, with a possible D match to TRBD1 (5 bases). The sequence was collected from a woman aged 40 to 55 in good health and CMV-seropositive. The CDR3 nucleotides are TGTGCCAGCAGTGAAGCCGGGGGATGGAACTATGGCTACACCTTC. The encoded protein is CASSEAGGWNYGYTF.